Sequencing of this T cell receptor beta chain was carried out in a study of molecular identifiers for immune sequencing clone quantification. The CD8+CD4-CCR7+CD45RA+ phenotype defined the sorted naive CD8 T cells. Findings and limits, study-wide: Jurkat TCR RNA that was spiked in from one cell was reportedly detectable among some 970,000 naive cells. Clones that exceeded 20 RNA copies held over 99% of effector molecules, yet under 1% in naive cells. Shared barcodes on identical TCR molecules could underestimate the sizes of highly expanded clones.

Many counts were recorded for this clonotype. Its antigen is undetermined. TCRdb analysed the PCR reads with MiXCR anew, one entry per CDR3 protein. The table lists over 600,000 distinct CDR3 sequences, less than 20% of them singletons, with approximately 0.9% in the top ten. In germline, CDR1 is LNHDA, CDR2 SQIVND (reference sequence). V was trimmed by 10 bases and J by 0 bases, leaving 7 bases between them. The CDR3 covers 12 residues. This clonotype originated in a human donor in good health. Some libraries in this study had Jurkat cell RNA spiked in. What was sequenced was naive CD8+ T cells from blood, with Jurkat cell RNA spiked in. Sample subset: FACS-sorted CD8+CD4-CCR7+CD45RA+ naive T cells. The chain links TRBV19 to TRBJ2-1; D is ambiguous. In DNA form, the CDR3 reads TGTGCCACCCGGCCCTCCTACAATGAGCAGTTCTTC. Encoded protein: CATRPSYNEQFF. The full variable domain, completed using reference TRBV19 and TRBJ2-1, is DGGITQSPKYLFRKEGQNVTLSCEQNLNHDAMYWYRQDPGQGLRLIYYSQIVNDFQKGDIAEGYSVSREKKESFPLTVTSAQKNPTAFYLCATRPSYNEQFFGPGTRLTVL.